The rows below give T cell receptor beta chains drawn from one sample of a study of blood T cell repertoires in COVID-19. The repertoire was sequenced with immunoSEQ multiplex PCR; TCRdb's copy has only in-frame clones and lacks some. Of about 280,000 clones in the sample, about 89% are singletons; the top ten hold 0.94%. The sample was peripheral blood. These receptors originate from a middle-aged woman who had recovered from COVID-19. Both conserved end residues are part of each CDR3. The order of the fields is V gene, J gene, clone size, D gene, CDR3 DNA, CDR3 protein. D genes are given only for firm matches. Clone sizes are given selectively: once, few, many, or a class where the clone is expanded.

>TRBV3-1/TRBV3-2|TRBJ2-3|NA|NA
TGTGCCAGCAGCCAAGAGACTCCTGGTACGCAGTATTTT
CASSQETPGTQYF
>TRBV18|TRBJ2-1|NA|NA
TGTGCCAGCTCACCAAGGGAGAGCTCCTACAATGAGCAGTTCTTC
CASSPRESSYNEQFF
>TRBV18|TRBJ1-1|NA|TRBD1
TGTGCCAGCTCCCGGACAGGGGGCATGAACACTGAAGCTTTCTTT
CASSRTGGMNTEAFF
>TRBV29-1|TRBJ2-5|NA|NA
TGCAGCGTTTGGGGGGGGCGGCAAGAGACCCAGTACTTC
CSVWGGRQETQYF
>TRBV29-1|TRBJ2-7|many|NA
TGCAGCGTTGAATGGGACGCGGGATTTGACGAGCAGTACTTC
CSVEWDAGFDEQYF
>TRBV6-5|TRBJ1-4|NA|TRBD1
TGTGCCAGCAGTTACTCGACAGGGACAGGGGATGAAAAACTGTTTTTT
CASSYSTGTGDEKLFF
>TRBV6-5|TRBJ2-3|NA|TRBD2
TGTGCCAGCAGTTGGTTTAGCGGGAGCACAGATACGCAGTATTTT
CASSWFSGSTDTQYF
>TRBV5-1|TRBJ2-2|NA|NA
TGCGCCAGCAGCCTCCCGGACAGTCCCCGGGAGCTGTTTTTT
CASSLPDSPRELFF
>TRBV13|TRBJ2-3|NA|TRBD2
TGTGCCAGCAGCTCCGGACTAGCGGGAGGGTATGACACAGATACGCAGTATTTT
CASSSGLAGGYDTDTQYF
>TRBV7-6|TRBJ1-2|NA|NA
TGTGCCAGCAGCCCCGGGACTGCTTACAACTATGGCTACACCTTC
CASSPGTAYNYGYTF
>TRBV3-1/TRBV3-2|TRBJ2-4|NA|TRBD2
TGTGCCAGCAGCCAACAAGCCTGGACTAGCAGCACTATTCAGTACTTC
CASSQQAWTSSTIQYF
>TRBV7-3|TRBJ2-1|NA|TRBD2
TGTGCCAGCGGCCGGCCCGGAGGACTAGCGGGGACGGGTGAGCAGTTCTTC
CASGRPGGLAGTGEQFF
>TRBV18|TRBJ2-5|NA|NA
TGTGCCAGCTCACCAGCGGCGTTGGAGACCCAGTACTTC
CASSPAALETQYF
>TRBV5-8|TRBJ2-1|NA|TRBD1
TGTGCCAGCAGCTTGGAAACCCAGGGGGTCATTCGGAATGAGCAGTTCTTC
CASSLETQGVIRNEQFF
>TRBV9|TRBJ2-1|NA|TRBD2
TGTGCCAGCAGCTCCCAGCTAGCGGGGCGCAATGAGCAGTTCTTC
CASSSQLAGRNEQFF
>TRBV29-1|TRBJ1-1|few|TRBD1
TGCAGCGTTGATAAGGCCGGACAGGGGAACACTGAAGCTTTCTTT
CSVDKAGQGNTEAFF
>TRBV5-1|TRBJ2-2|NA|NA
TGCGCCAGCAGCTTTCCGACAGAAATTACCGGGGAGCTGTTTTTT
CASSFPTEITGELFF
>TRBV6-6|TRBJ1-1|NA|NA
TGTGCCAGCAGTTACGGGGCAGGTGAGAACACTGAAGCTTTCTTT
CASSYGAGENTEAFF
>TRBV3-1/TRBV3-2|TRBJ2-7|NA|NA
TGTGCCAGCAGCCCGGGCTCCTACGAGCAGTACTTC
CASSPGSYEQYF
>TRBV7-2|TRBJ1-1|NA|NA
TGTGCCAGCAGCTTAGCGCGGGGGGGCACTGAAGCTTTCTTT
CASSLARGGTEAFF
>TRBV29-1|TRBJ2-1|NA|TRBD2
TGCAGCGTTGTGGGACTAGGGGCTAGCAATGAGCAGTTCTTC
CSVVGLGASNEQFF
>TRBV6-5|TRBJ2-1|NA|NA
TGTGCCAGCAGTTACTCGGGAGACAATGAGCAGTTCTTC
CASSYSGDNEQFF
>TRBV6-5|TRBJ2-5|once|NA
TGTGCCAGCACCACGGGTGGGGCTCACGCATTTGGCCAGTACTTC
CASTTGGAHAFGQYF
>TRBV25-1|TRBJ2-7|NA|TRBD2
TGTGCCACCCGGGGGGAGATGGGCTCCTACGAGCAGTACTTC
CATRGEMGSYEQYF
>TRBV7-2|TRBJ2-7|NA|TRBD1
TGTGCCAGCAGCTTAGTTGGGTGGGACAGTTCCTACGAGCAGTACTTC
CASSLVGWDSSYEQYF
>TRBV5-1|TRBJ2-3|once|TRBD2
TGCGCCAGCAGCGAAGACCTAGCGGGAACCCTCACAGATACGCAGTATTTT
CASSEDLAGTLTDTQYF
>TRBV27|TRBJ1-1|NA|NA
TGTGCCAGCAGGTCATTGGGCAAAAACACTGAAGCTTTCTTT
CASRSLGKNTEAFF
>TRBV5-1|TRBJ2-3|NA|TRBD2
TGCGCCAGCAGCTTGGGAGTAGCGGGCGACACAGATACGCAGTATTTT
CASSLGVAGDTDTQYF
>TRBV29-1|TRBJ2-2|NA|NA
TGCAGCGTTGACTTGGCCCCGGGCACCGGGGAGCTGTTTTTT
CSVDLAPGTGELFF
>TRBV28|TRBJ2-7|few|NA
TGTGCCAGCATTTCTAGCGACACCTACGAGCAGTACTTC
CASISSDTYEQYF
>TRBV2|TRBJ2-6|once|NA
TGTGCCAGCAGTGAACGCTCTGGGGCCAACGTCCTGACTTTC
CASSERSGANVLTF
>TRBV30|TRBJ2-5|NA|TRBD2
TGTGCCTGGACTTCTGGGACTAGCGGACACCAAGAGACCCAGTACTTC
CAWTSGTSGHQETQYF
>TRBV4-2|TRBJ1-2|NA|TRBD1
TGTGCCAGCAGCCAAGATGGGACAGTAGGCTATGGCTACACCTTC
CASSQDGTVGYGYTF
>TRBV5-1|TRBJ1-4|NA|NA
TGCGCCAGCAGCTTGGGGCAAGCTAATGAAAAACTGTTTTTT
CASSLGQANEKLFF
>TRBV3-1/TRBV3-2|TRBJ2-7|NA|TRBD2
TGTGCCAGCAGCCTGGGACTAGCGGACTACGAGCAGTACTTC
CASSLGLADYEQYF
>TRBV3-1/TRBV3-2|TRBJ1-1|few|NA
TGTGCCAGCAGCCACCGCCGGGGGGGTTGGGGCACTGAAGCTTTCTTT
CASSHRRGGWGTEAFF
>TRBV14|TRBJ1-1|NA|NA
TGTGCCAGCAGCCAAGGGCTTTCCACTGAAGCTTTCTTT
CASSQGLSTEAFF
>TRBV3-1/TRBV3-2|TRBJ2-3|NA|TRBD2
TGTGCCAGCAGCCAATCATTGGGACTAGCGGTCACAGATACGCAGTATTTT
CASSQSLGLAVTDTQYF
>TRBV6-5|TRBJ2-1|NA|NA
TGTGCCAGCAGTTACTCGGACAGCTACAATGAGCAGTTCTTC
CASSYSDSYNEQFF
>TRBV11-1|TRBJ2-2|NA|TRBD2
TGTGCCAGCAGCTTAGAAGTTTGGGGGGGGACCGGGGAGCTGTTTTTT
CASSLEVWGGTGELFF
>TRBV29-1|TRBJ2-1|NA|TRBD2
TGCAGCGTTGAAGAGGGAGCGGGAGGGTGGCAGTTCTTC
CSVEEGAGGWQFF
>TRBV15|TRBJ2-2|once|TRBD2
TGTGCCACCAGCCCCATGTCCGCGGGAGTCACCGGGGAGCTGTTTTTT
CATSPMSAGVTGELFF
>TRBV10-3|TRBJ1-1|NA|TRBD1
TGTGCCATAAAAGGACAGGTCTCGGACACTGAAGCTTTCTTT
CAIKGQVSDTEAFF
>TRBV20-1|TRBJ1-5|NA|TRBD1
TGCAGTGCTAGTACCGGGACAGGGTTTTACAATCAGCCCCAGCATTTT
CSASTGTGFYNQPQHF
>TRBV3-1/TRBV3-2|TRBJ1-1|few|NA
TGTGCCAGCAGCCACGAGGGAGCAGTGGGAGCTTTCTTT
CASSHEGAVGAFF
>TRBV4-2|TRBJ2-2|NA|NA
TGTGCCAGCAGCCAAGACTCGAACACCGGGGAGCTGTTTTTT
CASSQDSNTGELFF
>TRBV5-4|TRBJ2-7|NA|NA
TGTGCCAGCAGCCCCCGACTAGAAACGGGCGAGCAGTACTTC
CASSPRLETGEQYF
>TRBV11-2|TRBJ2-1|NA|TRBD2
TGTGCCAGCAGGGCTAGCGGGAATGTCAATGAGCAGTTCTTC
CASRASGNVNEQFF